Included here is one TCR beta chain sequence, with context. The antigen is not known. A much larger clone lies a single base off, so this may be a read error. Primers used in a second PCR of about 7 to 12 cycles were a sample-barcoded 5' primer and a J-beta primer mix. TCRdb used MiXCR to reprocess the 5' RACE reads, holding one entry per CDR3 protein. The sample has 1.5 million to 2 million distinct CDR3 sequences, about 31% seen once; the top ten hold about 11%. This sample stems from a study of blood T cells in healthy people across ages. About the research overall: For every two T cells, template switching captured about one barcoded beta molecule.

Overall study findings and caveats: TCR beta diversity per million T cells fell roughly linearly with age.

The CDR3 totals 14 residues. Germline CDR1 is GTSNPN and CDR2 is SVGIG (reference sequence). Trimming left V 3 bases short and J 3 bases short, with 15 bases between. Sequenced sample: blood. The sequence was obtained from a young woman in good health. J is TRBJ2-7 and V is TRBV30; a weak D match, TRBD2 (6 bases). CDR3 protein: CAWSGGGSFYEQYF. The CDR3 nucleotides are TGTGCCTGGAGCGGTGGGGGGAGCTTCTACGAGCAGTACTTC.